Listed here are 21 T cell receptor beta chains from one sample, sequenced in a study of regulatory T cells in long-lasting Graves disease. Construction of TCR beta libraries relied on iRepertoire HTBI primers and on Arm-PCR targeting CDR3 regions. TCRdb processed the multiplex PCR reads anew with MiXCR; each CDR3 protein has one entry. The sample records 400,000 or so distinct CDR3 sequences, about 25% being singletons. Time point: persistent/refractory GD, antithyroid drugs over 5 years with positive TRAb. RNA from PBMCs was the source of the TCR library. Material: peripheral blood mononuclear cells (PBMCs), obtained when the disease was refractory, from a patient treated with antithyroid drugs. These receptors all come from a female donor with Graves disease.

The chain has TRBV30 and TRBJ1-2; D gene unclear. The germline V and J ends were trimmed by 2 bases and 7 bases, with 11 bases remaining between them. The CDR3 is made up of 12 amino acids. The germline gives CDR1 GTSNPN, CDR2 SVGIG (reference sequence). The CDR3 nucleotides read TGTGCCTGGAGTCCGGTAAACCGTGGCTACACCTTC. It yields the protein CAWSPVNRGYTF.

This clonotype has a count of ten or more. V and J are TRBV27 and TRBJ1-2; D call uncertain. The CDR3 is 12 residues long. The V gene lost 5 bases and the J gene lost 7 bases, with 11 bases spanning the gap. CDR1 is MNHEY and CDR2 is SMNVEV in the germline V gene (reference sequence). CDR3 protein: CASSGRSRGYTF. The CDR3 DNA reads TGTGCCAGCAGTGGACGGTCTCGTGGCTACACCTTC.

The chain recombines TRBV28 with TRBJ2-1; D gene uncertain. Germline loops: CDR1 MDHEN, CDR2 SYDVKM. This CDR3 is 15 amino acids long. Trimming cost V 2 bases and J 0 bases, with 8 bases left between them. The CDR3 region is CASSLTVSSYNEQFF. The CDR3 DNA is TGTGCCAGCAGTTTAACGGTGAGCTCCTACAATGAGCAGTTCTTC.

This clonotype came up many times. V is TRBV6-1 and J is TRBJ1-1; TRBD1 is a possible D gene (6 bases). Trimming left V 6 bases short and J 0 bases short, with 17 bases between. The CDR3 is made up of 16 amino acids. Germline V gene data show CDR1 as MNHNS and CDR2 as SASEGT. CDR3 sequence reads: CASRSRQVVVNTEAFF. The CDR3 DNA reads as TGTGCCAGCAGATCCCGACAGGTCGTGGTGAACACTGAAGCTTTCTTT.

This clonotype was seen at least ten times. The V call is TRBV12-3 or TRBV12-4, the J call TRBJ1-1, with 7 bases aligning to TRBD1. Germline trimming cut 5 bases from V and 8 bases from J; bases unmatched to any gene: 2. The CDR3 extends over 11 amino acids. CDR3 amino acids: CASSVTGEAFF. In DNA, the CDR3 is TGTGCCAGCAGTGTGACAGGGGAAGCTTTCTTT.

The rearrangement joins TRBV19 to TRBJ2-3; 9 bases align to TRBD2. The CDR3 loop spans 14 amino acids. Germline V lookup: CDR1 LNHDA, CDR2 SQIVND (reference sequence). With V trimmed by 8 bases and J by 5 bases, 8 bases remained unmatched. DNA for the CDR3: TGTGCCAGTCGAAGGACTAGCGTGGGAGATACGCAGTATTTT. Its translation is CASRRTSVGDTQYF.

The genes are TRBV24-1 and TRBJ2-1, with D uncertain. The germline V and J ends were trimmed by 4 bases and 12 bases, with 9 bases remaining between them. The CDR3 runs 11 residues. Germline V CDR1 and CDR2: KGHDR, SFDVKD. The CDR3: CATSDPVGQFF. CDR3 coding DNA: TGTGCCACCAGTGACCCCGTGGGGCAGTTCTTC.

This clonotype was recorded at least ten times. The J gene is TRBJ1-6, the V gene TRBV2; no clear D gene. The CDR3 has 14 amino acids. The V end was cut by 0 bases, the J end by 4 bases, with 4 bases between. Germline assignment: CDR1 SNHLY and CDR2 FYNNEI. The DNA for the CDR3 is TGTGCCAGCAGTGAAGCAGGATATAATTCACCCCTCCACTTT. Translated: CASSEAGYNSPLHF.

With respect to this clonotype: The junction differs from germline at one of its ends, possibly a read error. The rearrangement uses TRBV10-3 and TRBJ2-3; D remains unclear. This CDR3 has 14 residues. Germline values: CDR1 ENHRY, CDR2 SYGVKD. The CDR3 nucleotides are TGTACCATCAACGGCCAGAAGAGCACAGATACGCAGTATTTT. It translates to CTINGQKSTDTQYF.

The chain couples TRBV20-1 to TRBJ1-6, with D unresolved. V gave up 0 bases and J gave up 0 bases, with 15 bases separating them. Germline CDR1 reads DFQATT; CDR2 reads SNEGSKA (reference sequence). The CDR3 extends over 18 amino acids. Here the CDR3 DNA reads TGCAGTGCTAGAGACCCCTCGCGACAAAGCTCCTATAATTCACCCCTCCACTTT. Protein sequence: CSARDPSRQSSYNSPLHF.

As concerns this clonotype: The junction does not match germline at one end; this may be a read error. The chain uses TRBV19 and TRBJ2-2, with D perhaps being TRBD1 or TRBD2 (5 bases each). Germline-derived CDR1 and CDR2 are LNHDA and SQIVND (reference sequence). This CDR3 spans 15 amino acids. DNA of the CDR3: TGTGCCAGTAGTTCCCGACAGACGAACACCGGGGAACTGTTTTTT. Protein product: CASSSRQTNTGELFF.

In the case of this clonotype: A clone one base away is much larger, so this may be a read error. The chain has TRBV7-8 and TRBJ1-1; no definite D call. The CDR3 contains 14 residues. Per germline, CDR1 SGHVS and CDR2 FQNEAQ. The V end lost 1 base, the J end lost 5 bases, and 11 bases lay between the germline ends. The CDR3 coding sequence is TGTGCCAGCAGCTTAGACGGGGTAGGAACTGAAGCTTTCTTT. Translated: CASSLDGVGTEAFF.

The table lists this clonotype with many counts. CDR3 loop: CASSYQGQNTEAFF. CDR3 DNA sequence: TGTGCCAGCAGTTACCAGGGACAGAACACTGAAGCTTTCTTT. V usage is TRBV7-2 and J usage is TRBJ1-1; maybe TRBD1 (6 bases). V dropped 6 bases and J dropped 1 base, with 12 bases sitting between them. The CDR3 sequence is 14 residues long. CDR1 is SGHTA, CDR2 FQGNSA, per germline. The entire variable domain, with the rest obtained from reference TRBV7-2 and TRBJ1-1, is as follows: GAGVSQSPSNKVTEKGKDVELRCDPISGHTALYWYRQSLGQGLEFLIYFQGNSAPDKSGLPSDRFSAERTGGSVSTLTIQRTQQEDSAVYLCASSYQGQNTEAFFGQGTRLTVV.

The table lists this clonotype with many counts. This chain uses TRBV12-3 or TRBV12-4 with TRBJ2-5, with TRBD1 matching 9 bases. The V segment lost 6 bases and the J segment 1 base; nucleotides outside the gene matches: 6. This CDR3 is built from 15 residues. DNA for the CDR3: TGTGCCAGCAGCAAGTACAGGGGGCTCCAAGAGACCCAGTACTTC. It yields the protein CASSKYRGLQETQYF.

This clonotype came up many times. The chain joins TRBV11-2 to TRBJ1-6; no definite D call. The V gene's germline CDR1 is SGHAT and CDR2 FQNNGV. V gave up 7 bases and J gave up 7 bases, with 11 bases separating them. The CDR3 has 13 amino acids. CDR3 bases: TGTGCCAGCACTCCGGCGGGGAATTCACCCCTCCACTTT. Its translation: CASTPAGNSPLHF.

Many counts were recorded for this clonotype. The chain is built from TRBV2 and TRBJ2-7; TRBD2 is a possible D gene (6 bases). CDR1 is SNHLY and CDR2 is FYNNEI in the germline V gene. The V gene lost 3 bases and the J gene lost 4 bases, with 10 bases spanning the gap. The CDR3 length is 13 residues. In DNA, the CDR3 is TGTGCCAGCAGTGATCGGGACTGGTACGAGCAGTACTTC. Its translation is CASSDRDWYEQYF.

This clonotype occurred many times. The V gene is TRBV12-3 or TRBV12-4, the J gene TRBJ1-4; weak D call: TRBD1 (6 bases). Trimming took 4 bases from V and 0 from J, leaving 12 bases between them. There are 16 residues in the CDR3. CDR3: CASSSGQISTNEKLFF. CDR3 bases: TGTGCCAGCAGTTCCGGACAGATCTCAACTAATGAAAAACTGTTTTTT.

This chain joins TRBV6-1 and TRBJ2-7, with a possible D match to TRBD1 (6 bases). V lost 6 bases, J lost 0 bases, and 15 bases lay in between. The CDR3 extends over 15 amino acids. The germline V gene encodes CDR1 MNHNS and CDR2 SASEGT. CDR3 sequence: CASRGTGIPSYEQYF. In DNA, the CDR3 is TGTGCCAGCAGGGGAACAGGGATACCCTCCTACGAGCAGTACTTC.

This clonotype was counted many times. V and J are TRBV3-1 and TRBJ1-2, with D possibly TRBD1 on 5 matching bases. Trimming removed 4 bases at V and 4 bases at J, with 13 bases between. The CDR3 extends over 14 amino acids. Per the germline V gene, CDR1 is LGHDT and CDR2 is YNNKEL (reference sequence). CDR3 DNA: TGTGCCAGCAGCCTTCAGACAGCCGTCTATGGCTACACCTTC. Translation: CASSLQTAVYGYTF.

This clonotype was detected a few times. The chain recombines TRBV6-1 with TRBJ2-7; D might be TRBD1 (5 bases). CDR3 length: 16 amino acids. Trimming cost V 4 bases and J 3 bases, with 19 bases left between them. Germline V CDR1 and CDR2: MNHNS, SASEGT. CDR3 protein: CASSGRQLRGFYEQYF. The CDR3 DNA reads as TGTGCCAGCAGTGGGCGACAGCTTAGGGGCTTCTACGAGCAGTACTTC.

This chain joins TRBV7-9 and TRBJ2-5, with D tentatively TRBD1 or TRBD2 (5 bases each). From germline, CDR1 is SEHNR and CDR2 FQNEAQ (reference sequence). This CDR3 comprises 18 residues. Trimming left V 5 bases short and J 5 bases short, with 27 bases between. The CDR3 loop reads CASSQNLQRDGEEETQYF. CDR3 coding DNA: TGTGCCAGCAGCCAAAACCTTCAAAGGGACGGGGAAGAGGAGACCCAGTACTTC.